Listed below are T cell receptor beta chains from one sample, sequenced in a study of T cells in Graves' hyperthyroidism and ophthalmopathy. In TCRdb, the multiplex PCR reads were re-called with MiXCR into one record per CDR3 protein. This sample yields about 400,000 distinct CDR3 sequences, of which roughly 25% are seen a single time; roughly 70% belongs to the top ten. Sequencing was done on a sample of blood. These receptors came from a man aged 45-60 years with Graves' hyperthyroidism. Both conserved end residues are part of each CDR3. The D gene is left open where the match is weak. Size is stated for part of the rows, as once, few or many counts, or as a class when the clone is expanded.

clone_size cdr3_length j_call v_call d_call cdr3_nt cdr3_aa
- 14 TRBJ2-1 TRBV11-3 - TGTGCCAGCAGCTTAGAGACAGGCTACAATGAGCAGTTCTTC CASSLETGYNEQFF
few 15 TRBJ1-5 TRBV6-2/TRBV6-3 - TGTGCCAGCAAAGAGTCTGGGGGGGGCAATCAGCCCCAGCATTTT CASKESGGGNQPQHF
- 16 TRBJ2-5 TRBV12-3/TRBV12-4 - TGTGCCAGCAGTGCCCGCAAGGGGGGATACGGGGAGACCCAGTACTTC CASSARKGGYGETQYF
few 16 TRBJ2-1 TRBV19 TRBD1 TGTGCCAGTAGTAACCGACAGGGGGCTATGTACAATGAGCAGTTCTTC CASSNRQGAMYNEQFF
few 15 TRBJ2-3 TRBV9 TRBD2 TGTGCCAGCAGCGTAGCTAGCGGCCGTACAGATACGCAGTATTTT CASSVASGRTDTQYF
few 15 TRBJ2-1 TRBV11-3 - TGTGCCAGCAGCAAGGGGGGGGGGAGCTACAATGAGCAGTTCTTC CASSKGGGSYNEQFF
- 13 TRBJ1-1 TRBV3-1 - TGTGCCAGCAGCCAGGGGTATAACACTGAAGCTTTCTTT CASSQGYNTEAFF
- 15 TRBJ2-1 TRBV19 - TGTGCCAGTAGTGCAGACCGGGACCCCCGCAATGAGCAGTTCTTC CASSADRDPRNEQFF
many 14 TRBJ2-7 TRBV2 - TGTGCCAGCAGTGACCAGGACACAACCTACGAGCAGTACTTC CASSDQDTTYEQYF
few 15 TRBJ1-1 TRBV7-2 - TGTGCCAGCAGCTCACAGGGAATCCCGGGCACTGAAGCTTTCTTT CASSSQGIPGTEAFF
few 12 TRBJ1-1 TRBV5-1 - TGCGCCAGCAGCCCAGACCTTAGGGTCGCTTTCTTT CASSPDLRVAFF
- 15 TRBJ2-5 TRBV2 TRBD1 TGTGCCAGCAGTGAAGGGACAGGGTGGGGAGAGACCCAGTACTTC CASSEGTGWGETQYF
- 15 TRBJ2-5 TRBV15 - TGTGCCACCAGCTCCAAACCCGGGGGTGGGGAGACCCAGTACTTC CATSSKPGGGETQYF
- 18 TRBJ2-2 TRBV9 TRBD2 TGTGCCAGCAGTCCGTCAAGACTAGCGGGGGGGGGCACCGGGGAGCTGTTTTTT CASSPSRLAGGGTGELFF
many 13 TRBJ2-5 TRBV2 TRBD1 TGTGCCAGCATCCGGGACAGACAAGAGACCCAGTACTTC CASIRDRQETQYF
- 11 TRBJ2-2 TRBV29-1 - TGCAGCGTTCAAACAGCCGGGGAGCTGTTTTTT CSVQTAGELFF
- 16 TRBJ2-2 TRBV5-4 TRBD2 TGTGCCAGCTCGGGAGGTCTGGGAATGAGCACCGGGGAGCTGTTTTTT CASSGGLGMSTGELFF
- 15 TRBJ2-1 TRBV20-1 - TGCAGTGCTAGAGATTCCGACGACGTTAACAATGAGCAGTTCTTC CSARDSDDVNNEQFF
few 14 TRBJ1-1 TRBV12-3/TRBV12-4 TRBD1 TGTGCCAGCAGTTTTACAGGGGCGAACACTGAAGCTTTCTTT CASSFTGANTEAFF
- 13 TRBJ2-3 TRBV11-3 - TGTGCCAGCAGCCGAACTAGAGAAGATACGCAGTATTTT CASSRTREDTQYF
- 15 TRBJ2-3 TRBV11-3 TRBD2 TGTGCCAGCAGTCAAAGCGGGAGGGGGTCAGATACGCAGTATTTT CASSQSGRGSDTQYF
- 15 TRBJ2-6 TRBV5-1 TRBD1 TGCGCCAGCAGCCCAGGGGGCGAGGGGGCCAACGTCCTGACTTTC CASSPGGEGANVLTF
many 16 TRBJ2-1 TRBV7-6 TRBD2 TGTGCCAGCAGCTTAGTTGAGCCTACTAGCGGGAGTGAGCAGTTCTTC CASSLVEPTSGSEQFF
- 14 TRBJ2-7 TRBV18 - TGTGCCAGCTCACCGTTCGACACCACCTACGAGCAGTACTTC CASSPFDTTYEQYF
few 14 TRBJ1-1 TRBV2 - TGTGCCAGCAGTGACGCTCTGCGGAACACTGAAGCTTTCTTT CASSDALRNTEAFF
- 15 TRBJ2-1 TRBV20-1 TRBD2 TGCAGTGCTAGAGGACTAGCGGACTCCTACAATGAGCAGTTCTTC CSARGLADSYNEQFF
few 16 TRBJ1-3 TRBV28 - TGTGCCAGCAGTTTAAACAGGGTCCCTCTGAGAAACACCATATATTTT CASSLNRVPLRNTIYF
many 13 TRBJ2-3 TRBV11-2 - TGTGCCAGCAGCTTACGACGGGCAGATACGCAGTATTTT CASSLRRADTQYF
few 16 TRBJ2-7 TRBV5-1 TRBD1 TGCGCCAGCAGCTTTTCCCCGGGACAGAGCTCCTACGAGCAGTACTTC CASSFSPGQSSYEQYF
few 14 TRBJ1-5 TRBV2 - TGTGCCAGCCTACAGGGTGGGAGCAATCAGCCCCAGCATTTT CASLQGGSNQPQHF
- 14 TRBJ1-2 TRBV5-1 TRBD1 TGCGCCAGCGGCCGGGACAGGGAATTCTATGGCTACACCTTC CASGRDREFYGYTF
- 12 TRBJ2-5 TRBV12-3/TRBV12-4 - TGTGCCAGCAGTTTTGGTAAAGAGACCCAGTACTTC CASSFGKETQYF
many 15 TRBJ2-1 TRBV2 TRBD2 TGTGCCAGCAGTAAAGGGACTAGTTCCTACAATGAGCAGTTCTTC CASSKGTSSYNEQFF
few 14 TRBJ2-7 TRBV25-1 - TGTGCCACCAGGTCGATAGGAGTATTAGGCGAGCAGTACTTC CATRSIGVLGEQYF
- 17 TRBJ2-7 TRBV4-1 TRBD1 TGCGCCAGCAGCCAAGATAGCGGTGCCAGGGGGCGCTACGAGCAGTACTTC CASSQDSGARGRYEQYF
- 13 TRBJ2-1 TRBV5-1 - TGCGCCAGCAGCTTTTCAGGGTTCAATGAGCAGTTCTTC CASSFSGFNEQFF
few 15 TRBJ2-2 TRBV10-3 - TGTGCCATCAGTGAACGGAGTCCCTTCACCGGGGAGCTGTTTTTT CAISERSPFTGELFF
- 14 TRBJ2-7 TRBV6-2/TRBV6-3 - TGTGCCAGCAGCAGACCTTCGCCCCCCTACGAGCAGTACTTC CASSRPSPPYEQYF
few 14 TRBJ1-2 TRBV7-2 TRBD1 TGTGCCAGCAGTAGGACAGGAGGGCCCTATGGCTACACCTTC CASSRTGGPYGYTF
- 14 TRBJ1-5 TRBV28 TRBD1 TGTGCCAGCAGACTGGGACAGATAAATCAGCCCCAGCATTTT CASRLGQINQPQHF
- 16 TRBJ2-7 TRBV20-1 TRBD2 TGCAGTGCTATCGTTTCTAGCGGCTCCCCCTCCTACGAGCAGTACTTC CSAIVSSGSPSYEQYF
- 11 TRBJ1-2 TRBV12-3/TRBV12-4 - TGTGCCACTGGCAAAGTGGGAGGCTACACCTTC CATGKVGGYTF
- 13 TRBJ1-1 TRBV20-1 TRBD1 TGCAGTGCCAGAAAAGGAGGACAGGGGTTCGCTTTCTTT CSARKGGQGFAFF
- 12 TRBJ1-2 TRBV30 - TGTGCCTGGGCCTACCGGGGCTATGGCTACACCTTC CAWAYRGYGYTF
- 13 TRBJ1-6 TRBV5-1 - TGCGCCAGCAGCTTGTCGGGGTCTCAATCCCTCCACTTT CASSLSGSQSLHF
- 14 TRBJ2-1 TRBV20-1 - TGCAGTGCTAGGGACGGGAGAGAGAACAATGAGCAGTTCTTC CSARDGRENNEQFF
few 17 TRBJ2-3 TRBV6-2/TRBV6-3 TRBD2 TGTGCCAGCAGTTACAATACGAGGCGGGAGGGTCCAGATACGCAGTATTTT CASSYNTRREGPDTQYF
few 12 TRBJ2-1 TRBV20-1 - TGCAGTGCGAAAAGAGGGGGCAATGAGCAGTTCTTC CSAKRGGNEQFF
few 17 TRBJ2-4 TRBV24-1 TRBD2 TGTGCCACCAGTGAAGGGACTAGCGGGAGGGCCTGGGACATTCAGTACTTC CATSEGTSGRAWDIQYF
few 14 TRBJ2-5 TRBV4-1 TRBD1 TGCGCCAGCAGCCAAGATACAGGGGAAGCGACCCAGTACTTC CASSQDTGEATQYF
many 13 TRBJ1-1 TRBV6-1 - TGTGCCAGCAGTCCTAGGGGGGACACTGAAGCTTTCTTT CASSPRGDTEAFF
- 15 TRBJ1-2 TRBV29-1 TRBD1 TGCAGCGTTGATCTCCGACAGGGAACTCTCTATGGCTACACCTTC CSVDLRQGTLYGYTF
many 13 TRBJ1-4 TRBV11-2 - TGTGCCAGCGAGGCCCGGGGTAGGGAAAAACTGTTTTTT CASEARGREKLFF
- 13 TRBJ1-1 TRBV7-2 - TGTGCCAGCAGCTCGAGGGGCAGCGTTGAAGCTTTCTTT CASSSRGSVEAFF
few 14 TRBJ1-3 TRBV9 - TGTGCCAGCAGCGCAGGTAGCTCTGGAAACACCATATATTTT CASSAGSSGNTIYF
- 14 TRBJ2-7 TRBV9 - TGTGCCACCAGCGTAGACGGGGAGCGTGACGAGCAGTACTTC CATSVDGERDEQYF
- 16 TRBJ1-3 TRBV19 TRBD1 TGTGCCACCGCGAAGAGACAGGGGGCATCTGGAAACACCATATATTTT CATAKRQGASGNTIYF